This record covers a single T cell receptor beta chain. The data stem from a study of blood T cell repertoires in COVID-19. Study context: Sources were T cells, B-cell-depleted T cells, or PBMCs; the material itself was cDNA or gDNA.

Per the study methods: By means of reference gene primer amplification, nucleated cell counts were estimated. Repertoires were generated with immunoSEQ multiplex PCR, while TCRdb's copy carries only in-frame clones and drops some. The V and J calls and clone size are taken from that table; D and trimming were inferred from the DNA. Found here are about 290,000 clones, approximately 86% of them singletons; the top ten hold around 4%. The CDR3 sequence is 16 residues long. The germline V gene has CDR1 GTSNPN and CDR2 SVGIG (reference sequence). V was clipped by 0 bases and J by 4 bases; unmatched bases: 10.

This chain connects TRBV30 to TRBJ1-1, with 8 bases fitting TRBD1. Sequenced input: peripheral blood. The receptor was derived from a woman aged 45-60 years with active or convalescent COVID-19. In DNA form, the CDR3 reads TGTGCCTGGAGTGTACAGGGGGTTCATCTGAGCACTGAAGCTTTCTTT. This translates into CAWSVQGVHLSTEAFF.